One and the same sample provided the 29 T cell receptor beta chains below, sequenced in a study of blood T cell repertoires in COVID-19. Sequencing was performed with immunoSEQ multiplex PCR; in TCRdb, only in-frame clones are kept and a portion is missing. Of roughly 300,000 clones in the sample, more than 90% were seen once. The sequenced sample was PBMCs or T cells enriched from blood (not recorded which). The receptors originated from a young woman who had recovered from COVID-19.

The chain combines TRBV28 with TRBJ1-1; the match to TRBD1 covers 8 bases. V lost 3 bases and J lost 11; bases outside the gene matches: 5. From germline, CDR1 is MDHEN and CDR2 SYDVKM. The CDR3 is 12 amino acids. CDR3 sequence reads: CASSLSGQGAFF. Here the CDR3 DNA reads TGTGCCAGCAGTTTGAGCGGACAGGGTGCTTTCTTT. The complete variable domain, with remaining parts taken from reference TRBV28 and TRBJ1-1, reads DVKVTQSSRYLVKRTGEKVFLECVQDMDHENMFWYRQDPGLGLRLIYFSYDVKMKEKGDIPEGYSVSREKKERFSLILESASTNQTSMYLCASSLSGQGAFFGQGTRLTVV.

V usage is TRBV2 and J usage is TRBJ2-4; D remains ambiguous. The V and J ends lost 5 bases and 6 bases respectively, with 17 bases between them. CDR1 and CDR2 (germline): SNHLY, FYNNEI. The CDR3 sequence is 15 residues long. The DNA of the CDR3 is TGTGCCAGCAGTTCCCACCCACCTGCGGCAAACATTCAGTACTTC. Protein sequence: CASSSHPPAANIQYF.

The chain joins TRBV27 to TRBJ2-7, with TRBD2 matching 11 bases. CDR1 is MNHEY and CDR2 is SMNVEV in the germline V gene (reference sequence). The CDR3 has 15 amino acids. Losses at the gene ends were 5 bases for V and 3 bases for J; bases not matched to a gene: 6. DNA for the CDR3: TGTGCCAGCAGTCCCTTTAGCGGGGGGGGCTACGAGCAGTACTTC. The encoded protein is CASSPFSGGGYEQYF.

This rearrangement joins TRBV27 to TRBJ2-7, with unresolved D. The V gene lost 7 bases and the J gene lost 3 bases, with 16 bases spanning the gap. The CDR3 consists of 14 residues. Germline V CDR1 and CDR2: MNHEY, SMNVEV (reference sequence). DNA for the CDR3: TGTGCCAGCACCCCAGGCGTGGTCGACTACGAGCAGTACTTC. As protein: CASTPGVVDYEQYF.

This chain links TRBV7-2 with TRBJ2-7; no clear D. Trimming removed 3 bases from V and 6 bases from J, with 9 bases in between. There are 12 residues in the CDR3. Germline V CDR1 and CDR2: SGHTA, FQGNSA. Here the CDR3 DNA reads TGTGCCAGCAGCTTTAGTTATGGCGAGCAGTACTTC. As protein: CASSFSYGEQYF.

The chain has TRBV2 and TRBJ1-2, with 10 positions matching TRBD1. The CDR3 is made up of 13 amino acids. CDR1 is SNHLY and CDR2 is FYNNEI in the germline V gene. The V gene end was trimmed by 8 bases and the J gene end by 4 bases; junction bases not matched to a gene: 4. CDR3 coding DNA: TGTGCCAGCCGGGACAGGGGAATCTATGGCTACACCTTC. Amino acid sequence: CASRDRGIYGYTF.

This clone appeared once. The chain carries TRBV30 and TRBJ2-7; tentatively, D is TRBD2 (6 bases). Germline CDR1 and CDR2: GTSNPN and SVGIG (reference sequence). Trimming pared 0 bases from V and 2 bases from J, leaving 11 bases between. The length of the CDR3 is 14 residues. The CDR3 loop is CAWSVGSGAYEQYF. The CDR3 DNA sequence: TGTGCCTGGAGTGTTGGTAGCGGAGCCTACGAGCAGTACTTC.

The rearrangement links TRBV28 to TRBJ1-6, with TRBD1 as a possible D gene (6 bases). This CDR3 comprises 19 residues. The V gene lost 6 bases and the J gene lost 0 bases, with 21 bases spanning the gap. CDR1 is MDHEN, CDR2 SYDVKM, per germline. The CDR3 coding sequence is TGTGCCAGCAGACCGAGGGACACATCAAGGAGCTCCTATAATTCACCCCTCCACTTT. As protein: CASRPRDTSRSSYNSPLHF.

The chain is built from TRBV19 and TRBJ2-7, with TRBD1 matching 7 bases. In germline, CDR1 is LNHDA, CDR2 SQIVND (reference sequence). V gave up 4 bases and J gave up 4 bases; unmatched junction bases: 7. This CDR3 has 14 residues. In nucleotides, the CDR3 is TGTGCCAGTAGTACCCGGGACAGCCTTTACGAGCAGTACTTC. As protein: CASSTRDSLYEQYF.

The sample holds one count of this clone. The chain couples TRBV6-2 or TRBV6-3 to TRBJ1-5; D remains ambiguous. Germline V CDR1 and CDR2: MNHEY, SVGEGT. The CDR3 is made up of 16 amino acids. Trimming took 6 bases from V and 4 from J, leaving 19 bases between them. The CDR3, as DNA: TGTGCCAGCAGCCAATCGGTCACTGGGGAGAATCAGCCCCAGCATTTT. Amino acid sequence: CASSQSVTGENQPQHF.

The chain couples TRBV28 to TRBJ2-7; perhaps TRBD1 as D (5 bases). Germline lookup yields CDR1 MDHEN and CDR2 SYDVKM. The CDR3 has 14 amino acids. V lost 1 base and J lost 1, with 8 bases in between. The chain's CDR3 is CASSLSQGSYEQYF. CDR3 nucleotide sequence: TGTGCCAGCAGTTTATCCCAGGGATCCTACGAGCAGTACTTC.

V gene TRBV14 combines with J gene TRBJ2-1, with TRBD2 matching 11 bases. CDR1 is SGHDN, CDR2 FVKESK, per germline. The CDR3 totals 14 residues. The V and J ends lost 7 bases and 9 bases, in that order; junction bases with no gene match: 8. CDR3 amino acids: CASTRLAGGGEQFF. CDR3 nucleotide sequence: TGTGCCAGCACCAGGCTAGCGGGGGGAGGTGAGCAGTTCTTC. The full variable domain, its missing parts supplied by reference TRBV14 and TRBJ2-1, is EAGVTQFPSHSVIEKGQTVTLRCDPISGHDNLYWYRRVMGKEIKFLLHFVKESKQDESGMPNNRFLAERTGGTYSTLKVQPAELEDSGVYFCASTRLAGGGEQFFGPGTRLTVL.

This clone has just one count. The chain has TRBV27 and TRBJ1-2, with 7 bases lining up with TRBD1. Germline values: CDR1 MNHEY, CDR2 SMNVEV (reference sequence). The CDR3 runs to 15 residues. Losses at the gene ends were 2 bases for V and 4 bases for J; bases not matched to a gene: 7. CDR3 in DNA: TGTGCCAGCAGTTTACATGCAGGGGGGAGCTATGGCTACACCTTC. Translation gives CASSLHAGGSYGYTF.

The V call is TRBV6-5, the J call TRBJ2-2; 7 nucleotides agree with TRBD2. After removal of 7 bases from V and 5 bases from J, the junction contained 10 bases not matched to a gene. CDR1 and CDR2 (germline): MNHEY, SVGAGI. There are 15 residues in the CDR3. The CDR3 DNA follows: TGTGCCAGCATTCTCCTTTTGGGGGGGACCGGGGAGCTGTTTTTT. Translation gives CASILLLGGTGELFF.

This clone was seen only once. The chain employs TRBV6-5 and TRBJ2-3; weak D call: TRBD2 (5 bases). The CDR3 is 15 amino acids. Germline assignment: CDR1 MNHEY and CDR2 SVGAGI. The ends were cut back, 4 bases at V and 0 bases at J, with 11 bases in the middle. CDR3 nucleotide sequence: TGTGCCAGCAGTTGGACTTCCTTTAGCACAGATACGCAGTATTTT. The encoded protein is CASSWTSFSTDTQYF.

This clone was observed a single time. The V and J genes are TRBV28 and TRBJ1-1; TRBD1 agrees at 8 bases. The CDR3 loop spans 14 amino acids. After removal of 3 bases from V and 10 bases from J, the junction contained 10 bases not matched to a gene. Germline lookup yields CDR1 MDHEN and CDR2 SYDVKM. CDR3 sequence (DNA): TGTGCCAGCAGTTTTCGGGTGACAGGGGTTGTAGCTTTCTTT. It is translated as CASSFRVTGVVAFF.

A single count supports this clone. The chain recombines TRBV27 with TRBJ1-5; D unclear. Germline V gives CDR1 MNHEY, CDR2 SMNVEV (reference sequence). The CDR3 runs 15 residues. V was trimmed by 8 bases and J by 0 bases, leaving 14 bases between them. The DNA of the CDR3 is TGTGCCAGCGGTCGGAGCACCTCTAGCAATCAGCCCCAGCATTTT. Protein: CASGRSTSSNQPQHF.

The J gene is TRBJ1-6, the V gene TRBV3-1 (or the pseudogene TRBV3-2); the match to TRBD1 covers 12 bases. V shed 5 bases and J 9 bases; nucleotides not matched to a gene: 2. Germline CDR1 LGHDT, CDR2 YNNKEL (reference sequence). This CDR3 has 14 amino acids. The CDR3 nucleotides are TGTGCCAGCAGCTGGGACAGGGGGCGTTCACCCCTCCACTTT. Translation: CASSWDRGRSPLHF.

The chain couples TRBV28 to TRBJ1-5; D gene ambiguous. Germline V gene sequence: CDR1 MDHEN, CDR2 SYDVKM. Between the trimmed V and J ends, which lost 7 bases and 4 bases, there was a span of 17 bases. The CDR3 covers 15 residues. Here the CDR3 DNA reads TGTGCCAGCAATGTCCCGAACTGGAGAAATCAGCCCCAGCATTTT. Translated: CASNVPNWRNQPQHF.

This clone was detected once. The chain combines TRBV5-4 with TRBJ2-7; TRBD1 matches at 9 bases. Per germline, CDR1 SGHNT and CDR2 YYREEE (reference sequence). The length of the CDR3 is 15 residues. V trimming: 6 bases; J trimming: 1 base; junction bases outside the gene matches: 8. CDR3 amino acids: CASNPDRGSSYEQYF. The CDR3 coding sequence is TGTGCCAGCAATCCGGACAGGGGCTCTTCCTACGAGCAGTACTTC.

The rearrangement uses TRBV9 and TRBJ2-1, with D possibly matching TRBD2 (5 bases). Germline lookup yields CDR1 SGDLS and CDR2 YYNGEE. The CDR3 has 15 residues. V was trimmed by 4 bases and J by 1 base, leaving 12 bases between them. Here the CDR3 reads CASSPQADSYNEQFF. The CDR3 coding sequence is TGTGCCAGCAGCCCTCAAGCGGATTCCTACAATGAGCAGTTCTTC.

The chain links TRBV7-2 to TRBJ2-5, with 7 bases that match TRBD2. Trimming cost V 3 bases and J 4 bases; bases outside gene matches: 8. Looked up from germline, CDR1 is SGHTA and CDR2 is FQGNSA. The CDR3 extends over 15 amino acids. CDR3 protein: CASSLATGGVETQYF. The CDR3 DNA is TGTGCCAGCAGCTTGGCTACGGGGGGAGTAGAGACCCAGTACTTC.

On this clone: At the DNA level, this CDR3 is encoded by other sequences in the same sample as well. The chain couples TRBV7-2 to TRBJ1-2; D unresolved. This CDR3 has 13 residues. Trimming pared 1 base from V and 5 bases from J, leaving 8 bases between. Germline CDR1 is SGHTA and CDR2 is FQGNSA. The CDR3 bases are TGTGCCAGCAGCTTAGACAGACGATATGGCTACACCTTC. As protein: CASSLDRRYGYTF. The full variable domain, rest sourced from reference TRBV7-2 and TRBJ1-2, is GAGVSQSPSNKVTEKGKDVELRCDPISGHTALYWYRQSLGQGLEFLIYFQGNSAPDKSGLPSDRFSAERTGGSVSTLTIQRTQQEDSAVYLCASSLDRRYGYTFGSGTRLTVV.

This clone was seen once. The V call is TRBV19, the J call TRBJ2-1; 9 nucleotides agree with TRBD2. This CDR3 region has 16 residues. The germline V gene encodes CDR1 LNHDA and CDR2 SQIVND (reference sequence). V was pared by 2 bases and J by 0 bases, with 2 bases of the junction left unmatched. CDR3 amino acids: CASSIFSGSSYNEQFF. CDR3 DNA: TGTGCCAGTAGTATATTTAGCGGGAGCTCCTACAATGAGCAGTTCTTC.

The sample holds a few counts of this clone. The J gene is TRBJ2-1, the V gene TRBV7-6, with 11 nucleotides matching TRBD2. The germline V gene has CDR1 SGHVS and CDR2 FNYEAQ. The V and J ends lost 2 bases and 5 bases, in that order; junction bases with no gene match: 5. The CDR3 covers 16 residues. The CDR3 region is CASSLLPLAGDNEQFF. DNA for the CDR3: TGTGCCAGCAGCTTACTCCCACTAGCGGGAGACAATGAGCAGTTCTTC.

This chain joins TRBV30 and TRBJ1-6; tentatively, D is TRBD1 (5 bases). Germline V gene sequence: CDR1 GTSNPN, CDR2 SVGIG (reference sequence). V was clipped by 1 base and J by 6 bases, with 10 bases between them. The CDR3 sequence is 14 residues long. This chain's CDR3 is CAWSGVDSNSPLHF. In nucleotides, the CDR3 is TGTGCCTGGAGTGGGGTTGACAGTAATTCACCCCTCCACTTT.

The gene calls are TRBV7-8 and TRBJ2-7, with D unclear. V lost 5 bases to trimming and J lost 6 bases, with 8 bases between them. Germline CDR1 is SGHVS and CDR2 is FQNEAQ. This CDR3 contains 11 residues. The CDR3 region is CASSPPCEQYF. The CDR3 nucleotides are TGTGCCAGCAGCCCTCCCTGCGAGCAGTACTTC.

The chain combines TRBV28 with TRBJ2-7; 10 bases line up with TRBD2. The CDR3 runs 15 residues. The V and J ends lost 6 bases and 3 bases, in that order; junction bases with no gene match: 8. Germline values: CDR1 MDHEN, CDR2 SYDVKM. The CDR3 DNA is TGTGCCAGCAGGCCTAGCGGGAGCTTTCTCTACGAGCAGTACTTC. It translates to CASRPSGSFLYEQYF.

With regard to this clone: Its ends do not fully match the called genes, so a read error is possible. CDR3 amino acids: CARSRPGQPDSSSYNSPLHF. As DNA, the CDR3 is TGCGCCCGCAGTCGCCCGGGACAGCCGGACTCTAGCTCCTATAATTCACCCCTCCACTTT. The rearrangement links TRBV23-1 to TRBJ1-6, with 7 bases fitting TRBD1. TRBV23-1 is filed as an ORF, its function uncertain. There are 20 residues in the CDR3.